This T cell receptor (beta chain) was recovered during a study of a mutant IDH1 vaccine in newly diagnosed glioma. The assay was immunoSEQ multiplex PCR, and TCRdb's table has in-frame clones only and misses some. Of some 47,000 clones in the sample, roughly 79% are singletons; the top ten hold roughly 5%. As for time point: week 35, safety follow-up. The study gave 300 ug of mutant IDH1 20-mer peptide per vaccine dose, with topical imiquimod. Astrocytomas found in donors were new, WHO grade 3 or 4, IDH1-mutant and ATRX-lost. The V gene lost 6 bases and the J gene lost 5 bases, with 16 bases spanning the gap. This CDR3 is 13 amino acids long. CDR1 is SQVTM, CDR2 ANQGSEA, per germline. Points on this clone: Its matching antigen is unknown.

The sequenced sample was PBMCs, obtained from a glioma patient whose treatment included an IDH1 peptide vaccine. The sequence was obtained from a woman between 35 and 50 years old with glioma. Some clones in this sample may be carry-over from other donors' samples. The V call is TRBV29-1, the J call TRBJ1-2; D gene unclear. As DNA, the CDR3 is TGCAGCGTCGTCACTGGCGTAGGGTATGGCTACACCTTC. This gives the protein CSVVTGVGYGYTF.